The rows below give T cell receptor beta chains drawn from one sample of a study of CD8+CD57+ T cells in acquired aplastic anemia. Using its own MiXCR run on the reads, TCRdb lists one record per CDR3 protein. Among around 430,000 distinct CDR3 sequences listed, approximately 32% were seen once. Sequenced sample: sorted CD4+, CD8+, or CD8+CD57+ T cells (not recorded which) from PBMCs. The origin of the receptors is a human donor with aplastic anemia. The CDR3 runs from the conserved cysteine through the conserved F or W. The D gene is left open where the match is weak. Clone size, where shown, is once, few, many, or a class for clones that have expanded.

CASSRYRSGDTQYF TGTGCCAGCAGTCGGTACCGCTCTGGGGATACGCAGTATTTT - TRBJ2-3 many TRBV2
CACSSMGQLNTEAFF TGTGCCTGCTCTTCCATGGGACAGCTGAACACTGAAGCTTTCTTT TRBD1 TRBJ1-1 few TRBV6-1
CSAMPPQRGLDNEQFF TGCAGTGCTATGCCTCCCCAGCGGGGGCTAGACAATGAGCAGTTCTTC TRBD2 TRBJ2-1 - TRBV20-1
CASSLGRGGSYYNEQFF TGTGCCAGCAGCTTAGGGCGGGGCGGGAGCTATTACAATGAGCAGTTCTTC TRBD2 TRBJ2-1 few TRBV11-1
CASSSRTGISYEQYF TGTGCCAGCAGCTCAAGGACAGGGATTTCCTACGAGCAGTACTTC TRBD1 TRBJ2-7 few TRBV5-4
CSARAEQETQYF TGCAGTGCTAGAGCGGAGCAAGAGACCCAGTACTTC - TRBJ2-5 few TRBV20-1
CSALDRGGNNSPLHF TGCAGTGCTCTGGACAGGGGCGGAAATAATTCACCCCTCCACTTT TRBD1 TRBJ1-6 few TRBV20-1
CASSLTGGDFGRDYGYTF TGTGCCAGCAGCTTAACAGGGGGCGACTTCGGTCGAGACTATGGCTACACCTTC TRBD1 TRBJ1-2 - TRBV11-1
CASSQDRGRDYGYTF TGTGCCAGCAGCCAAGATAGGGGCAGGGACTATGGCTACACCTTC - TRBJ1-2 - TRBV4-2
CASSTPSGTNNSPLHF TGTGCCAGTAGTACCCCCTCCGGGACGAACAATTCACCCCTCCACTTT - TRBJ1-6 many TRBV19
CASSSGQQGTQYF TGTGCCAGCAGCTCCGGACAGCAAGGGACCCAGTACTTC - TRBJ2-5 once TRBV7-8
CASSETLGSSPLHF TGTGCCAGCAGTGAAACATTGGGGTCTTCACCCCTCCACTTT - TRBJ1-6 many TRBV2
CASSYVSGGADPWNSPLHF TGTGCCAGCAGTTACGTCTCAGGGGGCGCCGACCCGTGGAATTCACCCCTCCACTTT TRBD1 TRBJ1-6 - TRBV6-2/TRBV6-3
CSATSGGSTGELFF TGCAGTGCTACTAGCGGGGGGAGCACCGGGGAGCTGTTTTTT TRBD2 TRBJ2-2 - TRBV20-1
CASSFQGMATNEKLFF TGTGCCAGCAGTTTTCAGGGGATGGCAACTAATGAAAAACTGTTTTTT - TRBJ1-4 - TRBV12-3/TRBV12-4
CSAGTGGETQYF TGCAGTGCTGGGACAGGCGGGGAGACCCAGTACTTC TRBD1 TRBJ2-5 few TRBV20-1